The 18 T cell receptor beta chains in this list originate from one sample, sequenced in a study of regulatory T cells in long-lasting Graves disease. Library construction for TCR beta used iRepertoire HTBI primers and Arm-PCR of CDR3 regions. Each CDR3 protein is one row after TCRdb ran MiXCR on the multiplex PCR reads. This sample has 510,000 or so distinct CDR3 sequences; more than 10% occur once, and the top ten carry almost 9%. The time point is: newly diagnosed GD, antithyroid drugs for less than 3 months. Construction of the TCR library relied on RNA isolated from PBMCs. The same sample was also studied in work on T cells in Graves' hyperthyroidism and ophthalmopathy.

This specimen was peripheral blood mononuclear cells (PBMCs), taken at new diagnosis, from a patient treated with antithyroid drugs. Receptors originate from a woman aged 25 to 45 with Graves disease.

The gene calls are TRBV7-9 and TRBJ1-1, with TRBD1 matching 12 bases. The CDR3 covers 15 residues. From germline, CDR1 is SEHNR and CDR2 FQNEAQ (reference sequence). Germline trimming cut 5 bases from V and 8 bases from J; bases unmatched to any gene: 9. This chain's CDR3 is CASSRRGQGAFEAFF. The DNA of the CDR3 is TGTGCCAGCAGCCGCCGGGGACAGGGGGCCTTCGAAGCTTTCTTT.

V gene TRBV28 combines with J gene TRBJ2-7, with D perhaps matching TRBD1 or TRBD2 (5 bases each). The germline CDR1 and CDR2 sequences are MDHEN and SYDVKM. The germline V and J ends were trimmed by 8 bases and 2 bases, with 13 bases remaining between them. The CDR3 totals 13 residues. CDR3 coding DNA: TGTGCCAGCGGCTGGGGGTTCGCCTACGAGCAGTACTTC. It is translated as CASGWGFAYEQYF.

This chain joins TRBV29-1 and TRBJ1-4, with 8 bases fitting TRBD1. CDR3 length: 14 residues. Germline CDR1 reads SQVTM; CDR2 reads ANQGSEA. With V trimmed by 4 bases and J by 7 bases, 8 bases remained unmatched. Written as DNA, the CDR3 is TGCAGCGTTGCGGACAGGGTGGGAGGTGAAAAACTGTTTTTT. Translation: CSVADRVGGEKLFF.

This clonotype was counted many times. The chain employs TRBV20-1 and TRBJ2-7; perhaps TRBD1 as D (6 bases). The V end was cut by 6 bases, the J end by 2 bases, with 14 bases between. Germline V CDR1 and CDR2: DFQATT, SNEGSKA (reference sequence). There are 13 residues in the CDR3. As DNA, the CDR3 is TGCAGTGCCAACCGGGACATAACCTACGAGCAGTACTTC. Translated: CSANRDITYEQYF.

This clonotype was seen ten or more times. The chain joins TRBV28 to TRBJ2-7, with TRBD2 identical over 8 bases. CDR1 and CDR2 (germline): MDHEN, SYDVKM. This CDR3 has 16 residues. The ends lost 4 bases at V and 6 bases at J; junction bases unmatched: 14. CDR3 sequence: CASSWGYGTRTPEQYF. Written as DNA, the CDR3 is TGTGCCAGCAGTTGGGGGTATGGGACTAGGACTCCCGAGCAGTACTTC.

The CDR3 bases are TGTGCCAGCAGCCAAGGACCGTGGGTGGGGGAGACCCAGTACTTC. Its protein is CASSQGPWVGETQYF. V gene TRBV3-1 combines with J gene TRBJ2-5, with unresolved D. CDR1 and CDR2 from the germline V gene are LGHDT and YNNKEL (reference sequence). The CDR3 consists of 15 residues. Deletions cut 1 base from V and 5 bases from J, with 14 bases between.

Only a few counts were recorded for this clonotype. The chain recombines TRBV6-1 with TRBJ1-3; 7 positions match TRBD1. Germline trimming cut 6 bases from V and 6 bases from J; bases unmatched to any gene: 8. Per germline, CDR1 MNHNS and CDR2 SASEGT. The CDR3 spans 14 residues. CDR3 loop: CASSPDRALNTIYF. For the CDR3, the DNA is TGTGCCAGCAGCCCCGACAGGGCACTAAACACCATATATTTT.

This clonotype was detected many times. V usage is TRBV28 and J usage is TRBJ2-2; 8 nucleotides line up with TRBD2. J gave up 5 bases and V 11 bases, and 10 bases lay outside the gene matches. The CDR3 spans 14 residues. Germline V lookup: CDR1 MDHEN, CDR2 SYDVKM. Written as DNA, the CDR3 is TGTGCCCATAGCGGGGTATGGGGAACCGGGGAGCTGTTTTTT. Protein: CAHSGVWGTGELFF.

This clonotype was seen more than once but under ten times. V usage is TRBV24-1 and J usage is TRBJ1-1, with D tentatively TRBD1 (5 bases). This CDR3 is 12 amino acids long. V lost 4 bases and J lost 12, with 14 bases in between. The germline V gene has CDR1 KGHDR and CDR2 SFDVKD. CDR3 residues: CATSDEGLRTFF. The CDR3 DNA reads TGTGCCACCAGTGACGAGGGACTGCGAACTTTCTTT.

In regard to this clonotype: At one boundary the junction diverges from the germline segment, which might be a read error. DNA of the CDR3: TGCAGTGCTAGAGAGGGGGATTGGAGTCAGCTCCAGCATTTT. Its translation: CSAREGDWSQLQHF. The V call is TRBV20-1, the J call TRBJ1-5; tentative D call: TRBD1 (5 bases). This CDR3 is 14 amino acids long. Germline CDR1 reads DFQATT; CDR2 reads SNEGSKA (reference sequence).

This rearrangement joins TRBV24-1 to TRBJ2-5; 8 positions match TRBD1. J lost 5 bases, V lost 1 base, and 8 bases had no gene match. The V gene's germline CDR1 is KGHDR and CDR2 SFDVKD. CDR3 length: 16 amino acids. CDR3 coding DNA: TGTGCCACCAGTGATTTCTTGCCAGGGGGCGCGGAGACCCAGTACTTC. Protein: CATSDFLPGGAETQYF.

This clonotype was observed a few times. This chain links TRBV27 with TRBJ1-1; 7 bases line up with TRBD1. Per germline, CDR1 MNHEY and CDR2 SMNVEV (reference sequence). J was trimmed by 4 bases and V by 6 bases; bases with no gene match: 14. This CDR3 region has 16 residues. As DNA, the CDR3 is TGTGCCAGCAGCCGGGGGGGGTACAGGGGTACCACTGAAGCTTTCTTT. This codes for CASSRGGYRGTTEAFF.

This chain links TRBV10-3 with TRBJ2-5; 14 bases are shared with TRBD2. The CDR3 extends over 15 amino acids. V lost 5 bases to trimming and J lost 4 bases; unmatched junction nucleotides: 3. Germline CDR1 ENHRY, CDR2 SYGVKD. CDR3 bases: TGTGCCATCAGTTGGACTAGCGGGAGGTCAGAGACCCAGTACTTC. This sequence encodes CAISWTSGRSETQYF.

J is TRBJ1-3 and V is TRBV19, with a possible D match to TRBD1 (6 bases). This CDR3 has 13 residues. Trimming took 8 bases from V and 11 from J, leaving 19 bases between them. Germline assignment: CDR1 LNHDA and CDR2 SQIVND (reference sequence). CDR3 in amino acids: CASGEQGILSIYF. The CDR3 DNA sequence: TGTGCCAGTGGGGAACAGGGAATTCTCTCCATATATTTT.

About this clonotype itself: Possible read error: a much larger clone is one base away. CDR3 sequence: CAIRGSPYEQYF. The CDR3 DNA reads as TGTGCCATTAGGGGGTCCCCCTACGAGCAGTACTTC. The chain couples TRBV2 to TRBJ2-7; tentative D call: TRBD1 (6 bases). Germline V gene data show CDR1 as SNHLY and CDR2 as FYNNEI. With 10 bases removed from V and 2 bases from J, the gap between germline ends came to 12 bases. The CDR3 has 12 amino acids. Combining the CDR3 with reference TRBV2 and TRBJ2-7 gives the whole variable domain EPEVTQTPSHQVTQMGQEVILRCVPISNHLYFYWYRQILGQKVEFLVSFYNNEISEKSEIFDDQFSVERPDGSNFTLKIRSTKLEDSAMYFCAIRGSPYEQYFGPGTRLTVT.

This clonotype was seen ten or more times. The V call is TRBV2, the J call TRBJ2-2, with 12 positions matching TRBD1. This CDR3 is 15 amino acids long. CDR1 and CDR2 from the germline V gene are SNHLY and FYNNEI. The V segment lost 3 bases and the J segment 6 bases; nucleotides outside the gene matches: 2. CDR3 in amino acids: CASSDGTGGSGELFF. CDR3 nucleotide sequence: TGTGCCAGCAGTGACGGGACAGGGGGCTCCGGGGAGCTGTTTTTT.

This clonotype has at least ten counts. This rearrangement joins TRBV3-1 to TRBJ1-6; tentative D call: TRBD1 (5 bases). The CDR3 length is 13 residues. Germline-derived CDR1 and CDR2 are LGHDT and YNNKEL (reference sequence). Trimming left V 8 bases short and J 7 bases short, with 12 bases between. As DNA, the CDR3 is TGTGCCAGCCGAGACAGACCCAATTCACCCCTCCACTTT. Translated, it gives CASRDRPNSPLHF.

There are many counts of this clonotype. The chain couples TRBV11-1 to TRBJ2-3; D is unresolved. CDR3 size: 14 residues. With 5 bases removed from V and 2 bases from J, the gap between germline ends came to 11 bases. CDR1 is SGHAT and CDR2 is FQDESV in the germline V gene (reference sequence). The CDR3 sequence is CASSRYADTDTQYF. The CDR3 DNA reads TGTGCCAGCAGCCGATATGCGGACACAGATACGCAGTATTTT.